Below are 9 T cell receptor beta chains sequenced from a single sample in a study of OX40 agonist ivuxolimab in advanced cancers. Some clones are missing from TCRdb's copy, which holds only in-frame ones; the method was immunoSEQ multiplex PCR. The sample lists about 79,000 clones, 90% occurring once. Sequencing used CD4+ or CD8+ T cells sorted from blood, obtained in a trial of the OX40 agonist ivuxolimab. These TCRs come from an adult with an advanced solid tumor such as melanoma, head and neck, liver or kidney cancer.

The V and J genes are TRBV19 and TRBJ2-1; D unresolved. This CDR3 comprises 14 residues. V was cut by 3 bases and J by 5 bases, with 11 bases left in between. CDR1 and CDR2 (germline): LNHDA, SQIVND (reference sequence). CDR3 coding DNA: TGTGCCAGTAGTATTGTCCTAAGGAACAATGAGCAGTTCTTC. This translates into CASSIVLRNNEQFF.

DNA of the CDR3: TGTGCCAGATTAGAATGGGGTACCCAAGAGACCCAGTACTTC. Amino acids: CARLEWGTQETQYF. The J gene is TRBJ2-5, the V gene TRBV9; D is undetermined. V was pared by 8 bases and J by 1 base, with 15 bases between. The CDR3 totals 14 residues. Germline V gene data show CDR1 as SGDLS and CDR2 as YYNGEE. The whole variable domain, remainder taken from reference TRBV9 and TRBJ2-5, is DSGVTQTPKHLITATGQRVTLRCSPRSGDLSVYWYQQSLDQGLQFLIQYYNGEERAKGNILERFSAQQFPDLHSELNLSSLELGDSALYFCARLEWGTQETQYFGPGTRLLVL.

The chain has TRBV18 and TRBJ1-2, with a weak D call TRBD1 (5 bases). Trimming removed 0 bases from V and 2 bases from J, with 13 bases in between. The CDR3 loop spans 16 amino acids. In germline, CDR1 is KGHSH, CDR2 LQKENI. The CDR3 sequence: CASSPPFSGGNYGYTF. CDR3 DNA: TGTGCCAGCTCACCACCGTTTTCGGGGGGAAACTATGGCTACACCTTC.

The chain joins TRBV28 to TRBJ1-1; no definite D call. Between the trimmed V and J ends, which lost 7 bases and 2 bases, there was a span of 11 bases. The CDR3 extends over 13 amino acids. The germline V gene has CDR1 MDHEN and CDR2 SYDVKM. The CDR3 DNA is TGTGCCAGCACCGTTGACCCAAACACTGAAGCTTTCTTT. This gives the protein CASTVDPNTEAFF.

The rearrangement links TRBV28 to TRBJ1-5; no definite D call. The CDR3 runs 15 residues. Germline CDR1 is MDHEN and CDR2 is SYDVKM. V was shortened by 1 base and J by 0 bases, with 7 bases between the two germline ends. CDR3 sequence (DNA): TGTGCCAGCAGTTTATATTTCGATAGCAATCAGCCCCAGCATTTT. It translates to CASSLYFDSNQPQHF.

This clone is labeled medium-sized. The V call is TRBV6-5, the J call TRBJ1-2, with D possibly TRBD1 on 5 matching bases. The V end lost 6 bases, the J end lost 6 bases, and 14 bases lay between the germline ends. CDR1 is MNHEY and CDR2 is SVGAGI in the germline V gene. This CDR3 has 13 residues. The CDR3 sequence: CASRSPGGDGYTF. The CDR3 DNA is TGTGCCAGCAGGTCCCCGGGGGGTGATGGCTACACCTTC.

The chain recombines TRBV5-1 with TRBJ1-4; D might be TRBD1 (6 bases). The V end was cut by 4 bases, the J end by 8 bases, with 9 bases between. The CDR3 consists of 12 residues. CDR1 SGHRS and CDR2 YFSETQ come from the germline V gene. CDR3 loop: CASSPDREKLFF. The CDR3 nucleotides read TGCGCCAGCAGCCCCGACAGGGAAAAACTGTTTTTT.

This chain joins TRBV18 and TRBJ1-5; 11 bases are a match to TRBD1. With V trimmed by 3 bases and J by 5 bases, 3 bases remained unmatched. The germline gives CDR1 KGHSH, CDR2 LQKENI. There are 15 residues in the CDR3. Here the CDR3 reads CASSPGTGGDQPQHF. CDR3 DNA sequence: TGTGCCAGCTCACCTGGGACAGGGGGGGATCAGCCCCAGCATTTT.

V is TRBV6-5 and J is TRBJ2-2, with unresolved D. V dropped 5 bases and J dropped 7 bases, with 8 bases sitting between them. CDR1 is MNHEY and CDR2 is SVGAGI in the germline V gene. The CDR3 contains 12 residues. The DNA for the CDR3 is TGTGCCAGCAGTACGTTCGGCGGGGAGCTGTTTTTT. Its translation: CASSTFGGELFF.